The rows below give T cell receptor beta chains drawn from one sample of a study of blood T cell repertoires in COVID-19. Libraries were prepared by immunoSEQ multiplex PCR; TCRdb keeps only in-frame clonotypes and omits some of them. This repertoire shows 100,000 to 110,000 clones, roughly 92% found once; its top ten account for around 2.1%. The sequenced sample consisted of peripheral blood. Receptors originate from a man aged 45-65 years with active COVID-19. Each CDR3 is given with its conserved first and last residue. D genes are given only for firm matches. Not every row has a clone size; where given, it reads once, few, many or a size class.

clone size: NA
J gene: TRBJ1-1
V gene: TRBV27
D gene: TRBD1
CDR3 DNA: TGTGCCAGCAGCACCGGGACAGCCTCAAGGAACACTGAAGCTTTCTTT
CDR3 protein: CASSTGTASRNTEAFF

clone size: NA
J gene: TRBJ2-3
V gene: TRBV29-1
D gene: TRBD2
CDR3 DNA: TGCAGCGTTGTAGGCGGGAGAGTAGGGACAGATACGCAGTATTTT
CDR3 protein: CSVVGGRVGTDTQYF

clone size: NA
J gene: TRBJ2-1
V gene: TRBV19
D gene: NA
CDR3 DNA: TGTGCCAGCAAGGACGGGAGCTCCTACAATGAGCAGTTCTTC
CDR3 protein: CASKDGSSYNEQFF

clone size: NA
J gene: TRBJ2-3
V gene: TRBV6-5
D gene: NA
CDR3 DNA: TGTGCCAGCACCTCCGATTCCCACTCCACAGATACGCAGTATTTT
CDR3 protein: CASTSDSHSTDTQYF

clone size: NA
J gene: TRBJ2-1
V gene: TRBV19
D gene: NA
CDR3 DNA: TGTGCCAGTAGTATCGAGCTATACAATGAGCAGTTCTTC
CDR3 protein: CASSIELYNEQFF

clone size: NA
J gene: TRBJ1-2
V gene: TRBV5-1
D gene: TRBD1
CDR3 DNA: TGCGCCAGCAGCTTGGAAGGGGGCGACTATGGCTACACCTTC
CDR3 protein: CASSLEGGDYGYTF

clone size: few
J gene: TRBJ1-1
V gene: TRBV6-5
D gene: NA
CDR3 DNA: TGTGCCAGCTCGTGGGGGCAGAACACTGAAGCTTTCTTT
CDR3 protein: CASSWGQNTEAFF

clone size: NA
J gene: TRBJ2-5
V gene: TRBV19
D gene: TRBD2
CDR3 DNA: TGTGCCAGTAGTGACAGCGGGGGCCTCAGGGAGACCCAGTACTTC
CDR3 protein: CASSDSGGLRETQYF

clone size: NA
J gene: TRBJ2-1
V gene: TRBV9
D gene: TRBD2
CDR3 DNA: TGTGCCAGCAGCGTAGGGACTAGCGGGGGGGCCTCCTACAATGAGCAGTTCTTC
CDR3 protein: CASSVGTSGGASYNEQFF

clone size: NA
J gene: TRBJ1-2
V gene: TRBV5-5
D gene: TRBD1
CDR3 DNA: TGTGCCAGCAGCGGGACAGGGTTTGGTGGCTACACCTTC
CDR3 protein: CASSGTGFGGYTF

clone size: NA
J gene: TRBJ2-1
V gene: TRBV7-9
D gene: TRBD1
CDR3 DNA: TGTGCCAGCAGCTTCTTTACTGACAGGGCCTCCCGCTCCTACAATGAGCAGTTCTTC
CDR3 protein: CASSFFTDRASRSYNEQFF

clone size: NA
J gene: TRBJ2-2
V gene: TRBV24-1
D gene: TRBD2
CDR3 DNA: TGTGCCACCAGTGACGGGACTATCACCGGGGAGCTGTTTTTT
CDR3 protein: CATSDGTITGELFF

clone size: NA
J gene: TRBJ1-1
V gene: TRBV30
D gene: NA
CDR3 DNA: TGTGCCTGGAGTCCGGGGAACACTGAAGCTTTCTTT
CDR3 protein: CAWSPGNTEAFF

clone size: NA
J gene: TRBJ1-6
V gene: TRBV11-2
D gene: NA
CDR3 DNA: TGTGCCAGCAGCCAACAGGGCTCTCCGTTCACCCTCCACTTT
CDR3 protein: CASSQQGSPFTLHF

clone size: NA
J gene: TRBJ1-1
V gene: TRBV3-1/TRBV3-2
D gene: NA
CDR3 DNA: TGTGCCAGCAGCCAAGTTACAGGAGCCTTGAACACTGAAGCTTTCTTT
CDR3 protein: CASSQVTGALNTEAFF

clone size: NA
J gene: TRBJ2-2
V gene: TRBV12-5
D gene: TRBD1
CDR3 DNA: TGTGCTAGTGGTAGGCGACAGGGTCAAAACACCGGGGAGCTGTTTTTT
CDR3 protein: CASGRRQGQNTGELFF

clone size: few
J gene: TRBJ1-6
V gene: TRBV9
D gene: TRBD1
CDR3 DNA: TGTGCCAGCAGCGTAACCGGGACAGGGGTCAGATCACCCCTCCACTTT
CDR3 protein: CASSVTGTGVRSPLHF

clone size: NA
J gene: TRBJ2-4
V gene: TRBV3-1/TRBV3-2
D gene: NA
CDR3 DNA: TGTGCCAGCAGCCAAGGTGCGGGGTCCCGCATTCAGTACTTC
CDR3 protein: CASSQGAGSRIQYF

clone size: NA
J gene: TRBJ1-2
V gene: TRBV19
D gene: NA
CDR3 DNA: TGTGCCAGTAGCCAAGGGAGGAGGGTTGAGGGCTACACCTTC
CDR3 protein: CASSQGRRVEGYTF

clone size: NA
J gene: TRBJ1-2
V gene: TRBV7-9
D gene: NA
CDR3 DNA: TGTGCCAGCAGGCGGCAGGGGACACACACCTCTCCTAACTATGGCTACACCTTC
CDR3 protein: CASRRQGTHTSPNYGYTF

clone size: NA
J gene: TRBJ1-3
V gene: TRBV3-1/TRBV3-2
D gene: NA
CDR3 DNA: TGTGCCAGCAGCCAAGAGGCAGCGATTAGCTCTGGAAACACCATATATTTT
CDR3 protein: CASSQEAAISSGNTIYF

clone size: NA
J gene: TRBJ1-1
V gene: TRBV14
D gene: NA
CDR3 DNA: TGTGCCAGCAGCCTCTCCTTGAACACTGAAGCTTTCTTT
CDR3 protein: CASSLSLNTEAFF

clone size: NA
J gene: TRBJ1-2
V gene: TRBV2
D gene: NA
CDR3 DNA: TGTGCCAGCAGTGACTCGGGTGGTAGAAGCTATGGCTACACCTTC
CDR3 protein: CASSDSGGRSYGYTF

clone size: once
J gene: TRBJ1-2
V gene: TRBV5-1
D gene: NA
CDR3 DNA: TGCGCCAGCAGCTTTGACACCTTCTCCTATGGCTACACCTTC
CDR3 protein: CASSFDTFSYGYTF

clone size: NA
J gene: TRBJ2-3
V gene: TRBV5-4
D gene: TRBD2
CDR3 DNA: TGTGCCAGCAGCCCCCCAACTAGCGAACACACAGATACGCAGTATTTT
CDR3 protein: CASSPPTSEHTDTQYF

clone size: NA
J gene: TRBJ1-4
V gene: TRBV5-1
D gene: NA
CDR3 DNA: TGCGCCAGCAGTCTCCAGGGCGGTTGGGAAAAACTGTTTTTT
CDR3 protein: CASSLQGGWEKLFF

clone size: NA
J gene: TRBJ2-4
V gene: TRBV11-3
D gene: TRBD1
CDR3 DNA: TGTGCCAGCAGCTCCTCCCGGGGACAGGTTATTCAGTACTTC
CDR3 protein: CASSSSRGQVIQYF

clone size: NA
J gene: TRBJ1-2
V gene: TRBV5-1
D gene: NA
CDR3 DNA: TGCGCCAGCAGCTTGAGCCAGCGGGGGGAAGGCTACACCTTC
CDR3 protein: CASSLSQRGEGYTF

clone size: NA
J gene: TRBJ1-1
V gene: TRBV10-3
D gene: TRBD1
CDR3 DNA: TGTGCCATCAGCGACGAGGGACAGGGGAACACTGAAGCTTTCTTT
CDR3 protein: CAISDEGQGNTEAFF

clone size: NA
J gene: TRBJ1-1
V gene: TRBV14
D gene: NA
CDR3 DNA: TGTGCCAGCAGCCTCCGCCGGGGGAACACTGAAGCTTTCTTT
CDR3 protein: CASSLRRGNTEAFF

clone size: once
J gene: TRBJ1-2
V gene: TRBV5-4
D gene: NA
CDR3 DNA: TGTGCCAGCAGCTTGGACCCGGGTAACTATGGCTACACCTTC
CDR3 protein: CASSLDPGNYGYTF